One sample yielded the 13 T cell receptor beta chains listed below, sequenced in a study of human T cells and chemical hapten exposure. Each CDR3 protein is one row after TCRdb ran MiXCR on the RACE reads. The data show about 380,000 distinct CDR3 sequences, approximately 5.1% seen once. Time point noted: pre-sensitization, week 0. Treatment described: therapeutic diphenylcyclopropenone sensitization with weekly scalp DPC. Specimen: whole blood, collected in connection with sensitization to the hapten diphenylcyclopropenone (DPC). Receptor source: a woman aged 50 to 60 with alopecia areata. Some clones in this sample may be carry-over from other donors' samples.

The DNA of the CDR3 is TGTGCCAGCAGCCAAGGGCTCGGTGGGGGGGCGGGCACTGAAGCTTTCTTT. Its protein product is CASSQGLGGGAGTEAFF. The chain couples TRBV4-2 to TRBJ1-1; D may be TRBD1 (6 bases). The CDR3 is 17 residues long. The ends were cut back, 1 base at V and 4 bases at J, with 19 bases in the middle. The germline V gene encodes CDR1 LGHNA and CDR2 YNFKEQ.

This clonotype was recorded many times. This rearrangement joins TRBV21-1 to TRBJ2-7; the table's D call TRBD2 went unverified against the DNA. TRBV21-1 is a recognized pseudogene. This CDR3 has 15 residues. The CDR3 loop is CASSKATSSDYEQYF. The CDR3 DNA follows: TGTGCCAGCAGCAAAGCGACTTCTAGCGACTACGAGCAGTACTTC.

The chain's CDR3 is CSARNPLSGGASDEQFF. The DNA for the CDR3 is TGCAGTGCTAGGAATCCCCTAAGCGGGGGGGCCTCGGATGAGCAGTTCTTC. J is TRBJ2-1 and V is TRBV20-1; TRBD2 aligns across 10 bases. The CDR3 has 17 residues. The junction had 16 bases not matched to a gene; V was cut back by 3 bases and J by 8 bases. CDR1 is DFQATT and CDR2 is SNEGSKA in the germline V gene (reference sequence).

This clonotype was seen more than once but under ten times. The chain combines TRBV7-2 with TRBJ1-4; D gene ambiguous. Trimming stripped 1 base from V and 8 bases from J, with 14 bases between. CDR3 length: 15 amino acids. Germline CDR1 and CDR2: SGHTA and FQGNSA. CDR3 loop: CASSLDSLSGEKLFF. CDR3 DNA sequence: TGTGCCAGCAGCTTAGACAGCCTATCTGGGGAAAAACTGTTTTTT.

There are a few counts of this clonotype. The chain is built from TRBV7-2 and TRBJ2-7; 8 nucleotides line up with TRBD1. V lost 4 bases to trimming and J lost 9 bases; unmatched junction nucleotides: 14. CDR3 length: 15 amino acids. Germline V CDR1 and CDR2: SGHTA, FQGNSA. The DNA for the CDR3 is TGTGCCAGCAGCTATGACTCAGGACAGGGAGGACGGCAGTACTTC. Translated, it gives CASSYDSGQGGRQYF.

The gene calls are TRBV28 and TRBJ1-2, with D maybe TRBD1 (5 bases). Germline CDR1 reads MDHEN; CDR2 reads SYDVKM. The CDR3 loop spans 15 amino acids. Trimming removed 5 bases from V and 0 bases from J, with 13 bases in between. This CDR3 reads CASSPPGAANYGYTF. CDR3 coding DNA: TGTGCCAGCAGTCCCCCCGGGGCAGCTAACTATGGCTACACCTTC.

This clonotype was observed at least ten times. The J gene is TRBJ2-7, the V gene TRBV6-6, with D uncertain. The length of the CDR3 is 13 residues. With 5 bases removed from V and 4 bases from J, the gap between germline ends came to 12 bases. Germline V gene data show CDR1 as MNHNY and CDR2 as SVGAGI (reference sequence). The CDR3 DNA reads TGTGCCAGCAGTCTGGGTCCCAGGTACGAGCAGTACTTC. Its protein product is CASSLGPRYEQYF.

The chain uses TRBV12-3 or TRBV12-4 and TRBJ1-2, with unresolved D. Trimming took off 6 bases at V and 1 base at J, with 9 bases between the two ends. The CDR3 runs to 13 residues. DNA of the CDR3: TGTGCCAGCAGGGGAATAAATAACTATGGCTACACCTTC. Translating gives CASRGINNYGYTF.

This clonotype occurred a few times. This chain connects TRBV12-3 or TRBV12-4 to TRBJ2-2; D remains ambiguous. V was pared by 0 bases and J by 2 bases, with 7 bases between. This CDR3 spans 15 amino acids. Written as DNA, the CDR3 is TGTGCCAGCAGTTTAGCGATGATAAACACCGGGGAGCTGTTTTTT. This gives the protein CASSLAMINTGELFF.

This clonotype was detected only a few times. This chain joins TRBV12-5 and TRBJ1-1; D is unclear. This CDR3 region has 13 residues. V was pared by 1 base and J by 3 bases, with 6 bases between. CDR1 and CDR2 from the germline V gene are LGHNT and FRNRAP. Here the CDR3 reads CASGLEGYTEAFF. CDR3 sequence (DNA): TGTGCTAGTGGTTTGGAGGGTTACACTGAAGCTTTCTTT. The full variable domain, with the rest looked up from reference TRBV12-5 and TRBJ1-1, is DARVTQTPRHKVTEMGQEVTMRCQPILGHNTVFWYRQTMMQGLELLAYFRNRAPLDDSGMPKDRFSAEMPDATLATLKIQPSEPRDSAVYFCASGLEGYTEAFFGQGTRLTVV.

This clonotype has just a few counts. The chain combines TRBV21-1 with TRBJ1-1. TRBV21-1 is deemed a pseudogene. The CDR3 loop spans 15 amino acids. Written as DNA, the CDR3 is TGTGCCAGCAGCAAAAAAGTCGGGGTGTCCACTGAAGCTTTCTTT. It codes for CASSKKVGVSTEAFF.

This clonotype was seen more than once but under ten times. The chain links TRBV20-1 to TRBJ2-3; possibly TRBD1 for D (6 bases). The CDR3 loop spans 15 amino acids. V lost 3 bases and J lost 3, with 16 bases in between. CDR1 DFQATT and CDR2 SNEGSKA come from the germline V gene (reference sequence). This CDR3 reads CSASIPQGGTDTQYF. The CDR3 DNA is TGCAGTGCTAGCATACCCCAAGGGGGAACAGATACGCAGTATTTT.

This clonotype was recorded at least ten times. V usage is TRBV12-3 or TRBV12-4 and J usage is TRBJ1-5; D is uncertain. The CDR3 has 12 amino acids. Trimming removed 6 bases from V and 5 bases from J, with 8 bases in between. The CDR3, as DNA: TGTGCCAGCAGCTCGTCGGATCAGCCCCAGCATTTT. The encoded protein is CASSSSDQPQHF.